This entry features one T cell receptor (beta chain) sequence. Its antigen is unknown. The method was immunoSEQ multiplex PCR; TCRdb's version includes in-frame clones alone and lacks a portion of them. The table shows 40,000 or so clones, with approximately 80% occurring only once. These data belong to a study of a mutant IDH1 vaccine in newly diagnosed glioma. Study as a whole: Vaccines were begun 4-6 weeks after radiotherapy alone, or with temozolomide cycles.

V lost 2 bases and J lost 7, with 15 bases in between. There are 16 residues in the CDR3. Germline V gene data show CDR1 as SNHLY and CDR2 as FYNNEI. Study-wide findings and caveats: Altogether, about 95% of patients exhibited vaccine-induced immune responses. No link was apparently found between pseudoprogression and changes in top peripheral T cell clonotypes.

Documented time point: week 5, during vaccination. Every vaccine dose comprised 300 ug of mutant IDH1 20-mer peptide plus topical imiquimod. Material: PBMCs, obtained from a glioma patient whose treatment included an IDH1 peptide vaccine. The receptor was derived from a middle-aged man with glioma. This sequence joins TRBV2 and TRBJ1-6, with D unclear. The CDR3 coding sequence is TGTGCCAGCAGTGAATCTTTGGGTCTAAGAAATTCACCCCTCCACTTT. This encodes CASSESLGLRNSPLHF.